This T cell receptor beta chain appears in the sequencing data of a study of cytomegalovirus exposure and HLA in healthy donors. Germline V gives CDR1 SEHNR, CDR2 FQNEAQ (reference sequence). The CDR3 length is 19 residues. Germline trimming cut 1 base from V and 2 bases from J; bases unmatched to any gene: 16. Primers for the PCR totalled 60 Vbeta and 13 Jbeta. The data were produced by immunoSEQ multiplex PCR, yet TCRdb's version contains in-frame clones alone and is incomplete. Among some 240,000 clones listed, around 90% were seen once. The chain has TRBV7-9 and TRBJ2-7; 8 positions agree with TRBD1. Sequenced sample: PBMCs. The TCR sequence derives from a girl aged 2-15 years in good health and CMV-seronegative. The chain's CDR3 is CASSLGGPKTGEITYEQYF. The CDR3 DNA reads TGTGCCAGCAGCTTAGGGGGACCTAAGACAGGGGAGATAACCTACGAGCAGTACTTC. Drawing the rest from reference TRBV7-9 and TRBJ2-7, the complete variable domain is DTGVSQNPRHKITKRGQNVTFRCDPISEHNRLYWYRQTLGQGPEFLTYFQNEAQLEKSRLLSDRFSAERPKGSFSTLEIQRTEQGDSAMYLCASSLGGPKTGEITYEQYFGPGTRLTVT.